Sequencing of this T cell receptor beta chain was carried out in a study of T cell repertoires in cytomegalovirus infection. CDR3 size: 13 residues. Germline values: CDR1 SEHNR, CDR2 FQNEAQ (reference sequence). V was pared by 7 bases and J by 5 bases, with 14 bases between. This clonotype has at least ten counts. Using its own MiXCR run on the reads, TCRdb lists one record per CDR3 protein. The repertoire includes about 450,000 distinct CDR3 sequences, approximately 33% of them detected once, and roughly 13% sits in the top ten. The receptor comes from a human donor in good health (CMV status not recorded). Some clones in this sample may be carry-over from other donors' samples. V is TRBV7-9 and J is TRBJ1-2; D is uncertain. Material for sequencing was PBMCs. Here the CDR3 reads CASTPAGAYGYTF. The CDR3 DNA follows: TGTGCCAGCACCCCCGCAGGAGCATATGGCTACACCTTC.